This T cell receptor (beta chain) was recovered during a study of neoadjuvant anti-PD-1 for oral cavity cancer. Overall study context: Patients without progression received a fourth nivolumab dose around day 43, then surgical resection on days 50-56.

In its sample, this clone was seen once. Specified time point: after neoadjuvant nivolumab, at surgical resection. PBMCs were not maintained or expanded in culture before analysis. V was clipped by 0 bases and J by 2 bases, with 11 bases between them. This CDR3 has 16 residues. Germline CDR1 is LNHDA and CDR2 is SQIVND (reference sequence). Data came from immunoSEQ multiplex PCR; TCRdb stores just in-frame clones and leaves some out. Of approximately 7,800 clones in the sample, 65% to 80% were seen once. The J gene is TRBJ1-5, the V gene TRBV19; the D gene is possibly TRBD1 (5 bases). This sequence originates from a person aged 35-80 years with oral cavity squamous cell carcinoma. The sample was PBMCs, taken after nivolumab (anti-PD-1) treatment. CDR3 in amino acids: CASSIDRQGGNQPQHF. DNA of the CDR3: TGTGCCAGTAGTATAGATCGGCAGGGTGGCAATCAGCCCCAGCATTTT.